Following are 25 T cell receptor beta chains from one sample sequenced in a study of resident and recirculating memory T cells in vitiligo. Some clones are missing from TCRdb's copy, which holds only in-frame ones; the method was immunoSEQ multiplex PCR. The repertoire holds 40,000 to 50,000 clones, with around nine tenths as singletons. The sequencing input was blood. The receptors here all came from a male donor with vitiligo.

This chain joins TRBV15 and TRBJ1-4, with D tentatively TRBD1 (5 bases). The germline V and J ends were trimmed by 1 base and 12 bases, with 15 bases remaining between them. CDR3 size: 14 residues. CDR1 LNHNV and CDR2 YYDKDF come from the germline V gene (reference sequence). This CDR3 reads CATSRVTGGRELFF. DNA of the CDR3: TGTGCCACCAGCAGAGTGACCGGGGGTCGAGAACTGTTTTTT.

This chain uses TRBV10-1 with TRBJ1-3, with D perhaps matching TRBD1 (5 bases). The CDR3 sequence is 15 residues long. Germline-derived CDR1 and CDR2 are WNHNN and SYGVQD (reference sequence). V lost 5 bases, J lost 2 bases, and 13 bases lay in between. CDR3 DNA sequence: TGCGCCAGCAGTATACAGGCCGGTGCTGGAAACACCATATATTTT. Translated: CASSIQAGAGNTIYF.

The chain combines TRBV9 with TRBJ2-3; TRBD1 matches 7 bases. Germline assignment: CDR1 SGDLS and CDR2 YYNGEE. The V gene end was trimmed by 4 bases and the J gene end by 6 bases; junction bases not matched to a gene: 8. The CDR3 spans 14 residues. The chain's CDR3 is CASSIKTGTDTQYF. In nucleotides, the CDR3 is TGTGCCAGCAGCATAAAGACAGGGACCGATACGCAGTATTTT.

This sequence joins TRBV5-1 and TRBJ2-2; D is unresolved. Germline V gene sequence: CDR1 SGHRS, CDR2 YFSETQ. With 3 bases removed from V and 8 bases from J, the gap between germline ends came to 8 bases. The CDR3 has 12 residues. CDR3 protein: CASSSLGGELFF. As DNA, the CDR3 is TGCGCCAGCAGCTCCCTCGGGGGGGAGCTGTTTTTT.

V and J are TRBV6-1 and TRBJ2-5, with 7 bases identical to TRBD1. Trimming at V came to 6 bases and at J to 2 bases, leaving 3 bases not matched to a gene. Germline assignment: CDR1 MNHNS and CDR2 SASEGT. The CDR3 is made up of 13 amino acids. In DNA, the CDR3 is TGTGCCAGCAGCCGGGACAGTCAAGAGACCCAGTACTTC. Protein product: CASSRDSQETQYF.

In DNA, the CDR3 is TGTGCCAGCAGGGTCATAGCGGGGCGGGGGGGCCGAGAGACCCAGTACTTC. Protein product: CASRVIAGRGGRETQYF. V usage is TRBV7-2 and J usage is TRBJ2-5, with TRBD2 matching over 9 bases. The ends lost 6 bases at V and 4 bases at J; junction bases unmatched: 15. From germline, CDR1 is SGHTA and CDR2 FQGNSA. The CDR3 consists of 17 residues.

This chain joins TRBV6-1 and TRBJ1-3; D unresolved. Germline assignment: CDR1 MNHNS and CDR2 SASEGT. This CDR3 comprises 14 residues. Trimming took off 7 bases at V and 8 bases at J, with 18 bases between the two ends. The CDR3 protein is CASTAVPGVDTIYF. Written as DNA, the CDR3 is TGTGCCAGCACGGCGGTCCCCGGGGTGGACACCATATATTTT.

The chain is built from TRBV20-1 and TRBJ1-1, with TRBD1 as a possible D gene (5 bases). CDR1 DFQATT and CDR2 SNEGSKA come from the germline V gene (reference sequence). There are 11 residues in the CDR3. Deletions cut 8 bases from V and 10 bases from J, with 17 bases between. The CDR3 loop is CSPQGGHIAFF. CDR3 in DNA: TGCAGTCCCCAGGGCGGACATATAGCTTTCTTT.

This sequence joins TRBV19 and TRBJ1-3, with D perhaps TRBD1 (5 bases). With 3 bases removed from V and 4 bases from J, the gap between germline ends came to 16 bases. From germline, CDR1 is LNHDA and CDR2 SQIVND (reference sequence). The CDR3 length is 16 residues. The CDR3 is CASSMRMVRGGNTIYF. In DNA, the CDR3 is TGTGCCAGTAGTATGCGGATGGTGCGGGGGGGAAACACCATATATTTT.

The V and J genes are TRBV19 and TRBJ1-2, with D tentatively TRBD1 (6 bases). The V gene's germline CDR1 is LNHDA and CDR2 SQIVND (reference sequence). Trimming took 1 base from V and 1 from J, leaving 7 bases between them. This CDR3 is built from 14 residues. CDR3 sequence reads: CASSIGTVNYGYTF. The CDR3, as DNA: TGTGCCAGTAGTATAGGGACAGTTAACTATGGCTACACCTTC.

This rearrangement joins TRBV5-4 to TRBJ2-7; the match to TRBD2 covers 12 bases. The CDR3 length is 15 residues. Germline V gene sequence: CDR1 SGHNT, CDR2 YYREEE (reference sequence). Unmatched junction bases numbered 8, after V lost 6 bases and J lost 4 bases. CDR3 loop: CASTIASGGVYEQYF. Written as DNA, the CDR3 is TGTGCCAGCACCATTGCTAGCGGGGGGGTGTACGAGCAGTACTTC.

The chain carries TRBV5-8 and TRBJ2-1, with D perhaps TRBD1 (5 bases). V was shortened by 4 bases and J by 3 bases, with 11 bases between the two germline ends. This CDR3 is 14 amino acids long. CDR1 and CDR2 from the germline V gene are SGHTS and YDEGEE. The CDR3 DNA follows: TGTGCCAGCAGCCCCCTACAGGACTACAATGAGCAGTTCTTC. It encodes CASSPLQDYNEQFF.

V and J are TRBV6-4 and TRBJ2-5; D is perhaps TRBD1 (5 bases). This CDR3 is 13 amino acids long. CDR1 and CDR2 (germline): MRHNA, SNTAGT. With 5 bases removed from V and 5 bases from J, the gap between germline ends came to 12 bases. CDR3 in DNA: TGTGCCAGCAGTCTGACAGAAGAGGAGACCCAGTACTTC. It codes for CASSLTEEETQYF.

The chain couples TRBV5-1 to TRBJ2-7, with TRBD1 matching 7 bases. Per the germline V gene, CDR1 is SGHRS and CDR2 is YFSETQ. V was clipped by 1 base and J by 3 bases; unmatched bases: 4. CDR3 length: 14 amino acids. The CDR3 loop reads CASSLRGGGYEQYF. As DNA, the CDR3 is TGCGCCAGCAGCTTGAGAGGGGGCGGCTACGAGCAGTACTTC.

This chain uses TRBV4-1 with TRBJ1-2, with D perhaps matching TRBD1 (6 bases). Trimming took off 5 bases at V and 4 bases at J, with 14 bases between the two ends. This CDR3 has 14 amino acids. CDR1 is MGHRA, CDR2 YSYEKL, per germline. The CDR3 region has the DNA TGCGCCAGCAGCGACGTAGGACAGCTCTATGGCTACACCTTC. It translates to CASSDVGQLYGYTF.

This chain links TRBV19 with TRBJ2-3, with D tentatively TRBD2 (5 bases). There are 12 residues in the CDR3. The germline gives CDR1 LNHDA, CDR2 SQIVND (reference sequence). V lost 10 bases and J 9 bases, leaving 17 bases between the germline ends. CDR3 region: CATSDFSRTQYF. In DNA form, the CDR3 reads TGTGCCACCTCGGACTTTTCTAGGACGCAGTATTTT.

V and J are TRBV30 and TRBJ1-2, with a possible D match to TRBD1 (6 bases). The CDR3 runs 16 residues. The germline gives CDR1 GTSNPN, CDR2 SVGIG (reference sequence). Trimming stripped 0 bases from V and 2 bases from J, with 16 bases between. In nucleotides, the CDR3 is TGTGCCTGGAGTGTAAGGGGGGGATGGCCCAACTATGGCTACACCTTC. Translation gives CAWSVRGGWPNYGYTF.

V is TRBV27 and J is TRBJ2-7, with 8 positions matching TRBD2. Germline V lookup: CDR1 MNHEY, CDR2 SMNVEV (reference sequence). The CDR3 extends over 12 amino acids. V trimming: 9 bases; J trimming: 2 bases; junction bases outside the gene matches: 3. This CDR3 is CASQREPYEQYF. The CDR3 bases are TGTGCCAGTCAGCGGGAGCCCTACGAGCAGTACTTC.

This clone was recorded only once. The rearrangement uses TRBV6-6 and TRBJ1-1; D is uncertain. Trimming took off 6 bases at V and 4 bases at J, with 12 bases between the two ends. The CDR3 loop spans 13 amino acids. Germline lookup yields CDR1 MNHNY and CDR2 SVGAGI (reference sequence). CDR3 DNA sequence: TGTGCCAGCAGCGAGGCTGAGGGCACTGAAGCTTTCTTT. This sequence encodes CASSEAEGTEAFF.

The CDR3 here is CASKGVSVEAFF. CDR3 nucleotide sequence: TGTGCCAGTAAGGGGGTCAGCGTTGAAGCTTTCTTT. This chain links TRBV19 with TRBJ1-1; tentative D call: TRBD1 (6 bases). The germline V gene encodes CDR1 LNHDA and CDR2 SQIVND (reference sequence). Trimming took off 7 bases at V and 7 bases at J, with 13 bases between the two ends. This CDR3 has 12 residues.

This rearrangement joins TRBV7-9 to TRBJ2-7; no definite D call. Germline lookup yields CDR1 SEHNR and CDR2 FQNEAQ (reference sequence). CDR3 length equals 13 residues. V lost 7 bases, J lost 6 bases, and 16 bases lay in between. Here the CDR3 DNA reads TGTGCCAGCACACAGTCACCCCTCGGCGAGCAGTACTTC. It codes for CASTQSPLGEQYF.

This chain uses TRBV10-2 with TRBJ2-7; TRBD2 agrees at 13 bases. The CDR3 runs 15 residues. Germline V gives CDR1 WSHSY, CDR2 SAAADI. J lost 4 bases, V lost 8 bases, and 8 bases had no gene match. CDR3 region: CASGGLAGALYEQYF. CDR3 in DNA: TGCGCCAGCGGAGGACTAGCGGGGGCCCTTTACGAGCAGTACTTC.

This clone was seen only once. CDR3 loop: CASSVRVNGELFF. DNA for the CDR3: TGTGCCAGCAGCGTCAGGGTTAACGGGGAGCTGTTTTTT. The rearrangement joins TRBV9 to TRBJ2-2; possibly TRBD1 for D (5 bases). Trimming cost V 2 bases and J 7 bases, with 9 bases left between them. The CDR3 is 13 amino acids. Germline assignment: CDR1 SGDLS and CDR2 YYNGEE. The full variable domain, its missing parts supplied by reference TRBV9 and TRBJ2-2, is DSGVTQTPKHLITATGQRVTLRCSPRSGDLSVYWYQQSLDQGLQFLIQYYNGEERAKGNILERFSAQQFPDLHSELNLSSLELGDSALYFCASSVRVNGELFFGEGSRLTVL.

A single count supports this clone. J is TRBJ2-1 and V is TRBV7-2, with D possibly being TRBD2 (7 bases). This CDR3 is built from 15 residues. CDR1 SGHTA and CDR2 FQGNSA come from the germline V gene. V lost 2 bases, J lost 4 bases, and 12 bases lay in between. CDR3 bases: TGTGCCAGCAGCTTACGAGGGGGGGGGTACAATGAGCAGTTCTTC. Its translation: CASSLRGGGYNEQFF. The full variable domain, its missing parts supplied by reference TRBV7-2 and TRBJ2-1, is GAGVSQSPSNKVTEKGKDVELRCDPISGHTALYWYRQSLGQGLEFLIYFQGNSAPDKSGLPSDRFSAERTGGSVSTLTIQRTQQEDSAVYLCASSLRGGGYNEQFFGPGTRLTVL.

The rearrangement links TRBV11-2 to TRBJ1-3, with D hard to call. The CDR3 loop spans 14 amino acids. Germline V lookup: CDR1 SGHAT, CDR2 FQNNGV. With 4 bases removed from V and 0 bases from J, the gap between germline ends came to 7 bases. The CDR3 coding sequence is TGTGCCAGCAGCTCCGGGGTCTCTGGAAACACCATATATTTT. Amino acid sequence: CASSSGVSGNTIYF.